One sample yielded the 19 T cell receptor beta chains listed below, sequenced in a study of OX40 agonist ivuxolimab in advanced cancers. Only in-frame clones appear in the TCRdb table, and some are missing; sequencing was by immunoSEQ multiplex PCR. The table shows 30,000 to 35,000 clones, with 81% occurring only once. The source material was CD4+ or CD8+ T cells sorted from blood, sampled in a trial of the OX40 agonist ivuxolimab. Receptor source: an adult with an advanced solid tumor such as melanoma, head and neck, liver or kidney cancer.

V gene TRBV5-6 combines with J gene TRBJ2-4, with D possibly being TRBD1 or TRBD2 (5 bases each). CDR1 is SGHDT and CDR2 is YYEEEE in the germline V gene. The V end lost 2 bases, the J end lost 4 bases, and 16 bases lay between the germline ends. This CDR3 has 16 residues. The CDR3 region has the DNA TGTGCCAGCAGCTTCGGGGCCGCTGTCGGGAAAAACATTCAGTACTTC. Amino acid sequence: CASSFGAAVGKNIQYF.

The rearrangement joins TRBV4-1 to TRBJ2-1, with no clear D. This CDR3 is built from 14 residues. The V end was cut by 4 bases, the J end by 8 bases, with 15 bases between. Germline CDR1 reads MGHRA; CDR2 reads YSYEKL. For the CDR3, the DNA is TGCGCCAGCAGCCTGCATGAAAGGGCTTATGAGCAGTTCTTC. Its protein product is CASSLHERAYEQFF.

The genes are TRBV15 and TRBJ1-4; possible D gene TRBD1, 5 bases. The length of the CDR3 is 15 residues. Germline V gene lookup returns CDR1 LNHNV and CDR2 YYDKDF (reference sequence). The V end lost 3 bases, the J end lost 6 bases, and 14 bases lay between the germline ends. The CDR3 sequence: CATSSLEGDDEKLFF. The CDR3 DNA sequence: TGTGCCACCAGCAGCCTTGAAGGGGATGATGAAAAACTGTTTTTT.

The CDR3 DNA follows: TGTGCCAGTACAGGGGCTGGAAACACCATATATTTT. It is translated as CASTGAGNTIYF. The chain has TRBV19 and TRBJ1-3; perhaps TRBD1 as D (6 bases). Trimming removed 7 bases at V and 2 bases at J, with 6 bases between. The CDR3 is 12 amino acids. CDR1 and CDR2 from the germline V gene are LNHDA and SQIVND (reference sequence).

The chain has TRBV28 and TRBJ2-7; 11 positions match TRBD1. The germline CDR1 and CDR2 sequences are MDHEN and SYDVKM. The CDR3 length is 14 residues. The junction had 4 bases not matched to a gene; V was cut back by 4 bases and J by 5 bases. The CDR3 spells CASSSTGQGDEQYF. In DNA, the CDR3 is TGTGCCAGCAGTTCAACGGGACAGGGGGACGAGCAGTACTTC.

This chain uses TRBV11-2 with TRBJ2-1; 9 bases agree with TRBD2. V lost 3 bases to trimming and J lost 4 bases; unmatched junction nucleotides: 1. Germline V CDR1 and CDR2: SGHAT, FQNNGV. This CDR3 has 14 amino acids. CDR3 residues: CASSLTSGYNEQFF. DNA of the CDR3: TGTGCCAGCAGCTTGACTAGCGGTTACAATGAGCAGTTCTTC.

V gene TRBV7-2 combines with J gene TRBJ2-7; possibly TRBD1 for D (6 bases). Germline values: CDR1 SGHTA, CDR2 FQGNSA. The CDR3 has 12 residues. V was clipped by 3 bases and J by 4 bases, with 7 bases between them. CDR3 region: CASSFTGYEQYF. In DNA form, the CDR3 reads TGTGCCAGCAGCTTCACAGGGTACGAGCAGTACTTC.

The CDR3 protein is CASSLMANTEAFF. CDR3 in DNA: TGTGCCAGCAGCTTAATGGCGAACACTGAAGCTTTCTTT. This chain links TRBV7-9 with TRBJ1-1, with D unclear. The CDR3 loop spans 13 amino acids. Deletions cut 2 bases from V and 1 base from J, with 5 bases between. From germline, CDR1 is SEHNR and CDR2 FQNEAQ (reference sequence).

The rearrangement links TRBV5-1 to TRBJ2-1; D remains unclear. Germline V gene data show CDR1 as SGHRS and CDR2 as YFSETQ. The CDR3 spans 12 residues. With 0 bases removed from V and 10 bases from J, the gap between germline ends came to 8 bases. The CDR3 here is CASSLVGWEQFF. The CDR3 DNA follows: TGCGCCAGCAGCTTGGTCGGGTGGGAGCAGTTCTTC.

V usage is TRBV18 and J usage is TRBJ1-1; no reliable D call. Trimming took 2 bases from V and 8 from J, leaving 12 bases between them. The V gene's germline CDR1 is KGHSH and CDR2 LQKENI. This CDR3 has 13 residues. CDR3 DNA sequence: TGTGCCAGCTCACCAAGGGATGAAAGGGAAGCTTTCTTT. Translated: CASSPRDEREAFF.

The chain joins TRBV19 to TRBJ1-5; TRBD1 matches at 8 bases. The trim removed 5 bases at V and 4 bases at J, leaving 1 base unmatched. The CDR3 length is 13 residues. The germline V gene has CDR1 LNHDA and CDR2 SQIVND (reference sequence). CDR3 sequence reads: CASSGTGNQPQHF. CDR3 DNA sequence: TGTGCCAGTAGTGGGACAGGTAATCAGCCCCAGCATTTT.

This chain uses TRBV7-2 with TRBJ1-2; a possible D gene is TRBD1 (6 bases). V lost 5 bases and J lost 3, with 13 bases in between. CDR3 size: 14 residues. Germline-derived CDR1 and CDR2 are SGHTA and FQGNSA. The CDR3 region is CASSPVGGHYGYTF. CDR3 bases: TGTGCCAGCAGCCCTGTGGGGGGGCACTATGGCTACACCTTC.

The V call is TRBV9, the J call TRBJ1-6; D perhaps matches TRBD1 (5 bases). In germline, CDR1 is SGDLS, CDR2 YYNGEE. V lost 3 bases to trimming and J lost 4 bases, with 8 bases between them. This CDR3 is 14 amino acids long. The CDR3 reads CASSGGRYNSPLHF. CDR3 coding DNA: TGTGCCAGCAGCGGGGGACGGTATAATTCACCCCTCCACTTT.

By frequency in the sample, this clone is medium-sized (0.01 to 0.1%). The rearrangement uses TRBV9 and TRBJ1-1; 9 bases are shared with TRBD1. V shed 6 bases and J 0 bases; nucleotides not matched to a gene: 6. Germline lookup yields CDR1 SGDLS and CDR2 YYNGEE. The CDR3 is 15 residues long. CDR3 sequence reads: CASTRDRAMNTEAFF. The CDR3 nucleotides read TGTGCCAGCACGAGGGACAGGGCCATGAACACTGAAGCTTTCTTT.

This clone was counted between two and nine times. J is TRBJ2-2 and V is TRBV5-1; D gene uncertain. CDR3 length: 14 amino acids. CDR1 and CDR2 (germline): SGHRS, YFSETQ. V was shortened by 0 bases and J by 6 bases, with 9 bases between the two germline ends. As DNA, the CDR3 is TGCGCCAGCAGCTTGGATGGGAAGGCCGGGGAGCTGTTTTTT. The encoded protein is CASSLDGKAGELFF. Complete variable domain (other parts from reference TRBV5-1 and TRBJ2-2): KAGVTQTPRYLIKTRGQQVTLSCSPISGHRSVSWYQQTPGQGLQFLFEYFSETQRNKGNFPGRFSGRQFSNSRSEMNVSTLELGDSALYLCASSLDGKAGELFFGEGSRLTVL.

J is TRBJ1-1 and V is TRBV16; D ambiguous. Germline V gives CDR1 KGHSY, CDR2 FQNENV. V dropped 4 bases and J dropped 5 bases, with 11 bases sitting between them. This CDR3 has 13 residues. CDR3 loop: CASSPSRETEAFF. The CDR3 nucleotides read TGTGCCAGCAGCCCCTCTCGGGAGACTGAAGCTTTCTTT.

This chain joins TRBV6-1 and TRBJ2-7; D is perhaps TRBD2 (5 bases). Germline V gives CDR1 MNHNS, CDR2 SASEGT. The CDR3 spans 13 residues. The V gene lost 10 bases and the J gene lost 3 bases, with 16 bases spanning the gap. DNA of the CDR3: TGTGCCACCTCACTGGAGCGGAGCTACGAGCAGTACTTC. Its protein product is CATSLERSYEQYF.

The rearrangement uses TRBV2 and TRBJ2-5; D is possibly TRBD2 (7 bases). The CDR3 loop spans 13 amino acids. Germline V gives CDR1 SNHLY, CDR2 FYNNEI. V lost 6 bases and J lost 4, with 12 bases in between. The CDR3 is CASRDGGRETQYF. For the CDR3, the DNA is TGTGCCAGCAGGGACGGGGGGCGAGAGACCCAGTACTTC.

This clone was counted a few times. The chain links TRBV27 to TRBJ2-7, with D unclear. Trimming took off 2 bases at V and 0 bases at J, with 17 bases between the two ends. The germline gives CDR1 MNHEY, CDR2 SMNVEV (reference sequence). This CDR3 is built from 17 residues. The CDR3 sequence: CASSLLQPPMSSYEQYF. In DNA, the CDR3 is TGTGCCAGCAGTTTACTCCAGCCACCAATGAGCTCCTACGAGCAGTACTTC.